This T cell receptor beta chain was recorded in a study of T cells in Graves' hyperthyroidism and ophthalmopathy. This clonotype occurred many times. Amplification of TCR beta CDR3 regions used RNA as the template. A first-round RT-PCR of the TCR CDR3 used the HTBI primer set. Each CDR3 protein is one row after TCRdb ran MiXCR on the multiplex PCR reads. The table lists over 500,000 distinct CDR3 sequences, approximately 14% of them singletons, with approximately 13% in the top ten. CDR1 is SEHNR, CDR2 FQNEAQ, per germline (reference sequence). After removal of 5 bases from V and 0 bases from J, the junction contained 3 bases not matched to a gene. CDR3 length: 16 amino acids.

The material sequenced was blood. This clonotype was sampled from a woman aged 40 to 50 with Graves' hyperthyroidism. V usage is TRBV7-9 and J usage is TRBJ1-4; 10 nucleotides line up with TRBD1. CDR3 sequence (DNA): TGTGCCAGCAGCGGACAGGGGGGTGCAACTAATGAAAAACTGTTTTTT. It is translated as CASSGQGGATNEKLFF.